Each of the 2 T cell receptor beta chains below was sequenced from the same sample in a study of shared clonotypes between healthy human individuals. Generated by immunoSEQ multiplex PCR, the TCRdb table keeps only in-frame clones and is missing some. The table lists hundreds of thousands of clones, roughly 96% of them singletons. CD45RO-negative cells were positively selected for CCR7, leaving out terminally differentiated effector memory CD45RA+ cells. Sequencing input: naive CD8+ T cells sorted from blood. These receptors all come from a woman in her twenties or thirties in good health.

This chain uses TRBV9 with TRBJ2-3; TRBD2 might be the D (5 bases). V was cut by 4 bases and J by 5 bases, with 11 bases left in between. Germline loops: CDR1 SGDLS, CDR2 YYNGEE. The CDR3 is 13 residues long. CDR3 nucleotide sequence: TGTGCCAGCAGCCGTGACGAGGGAGATACGCAGTATTTT. The encoded protein is CASSRDEGDTQYF.

Only one count was recorded for this clone. The genes are TRBV19 and TRBJ2-7; D might be TRBD1 (5 bases). V lost 8 bases to trimming and J lost 8 bases, with 16 bases between them. The germline CDR1 and CDR2 sequences are LNHDA and SQIVND (reference sequence). This CDR3 comprises 12 residues. The CDR3 sequence: CASRDPKGKQYF. CDR3 bases: TGTGCCAGTCGCGATCCAAAGGGGAAGCAGTACTTC.